This T cell receptor (beta chain) was sequenced during a study of blood T cell repertoires in COVID-19. TCRdb's table, derived via immunoSEQ multiplex PCR, lists solely in-frame clones and lacks some. This sample has roughly 200,000 clones, with about 80% found just once. Germline CDR1 reads SGHKS; CDR2 reads YYEKEE (reference sequence). The CDR3 covers 13 residues. V shed 5 bases and J shed 1 base, with 9 bases lying between them. V and J are TRBV5-5 and TRBJ1-1; D gene unclear. The receptor comes from a woman between 45 and 65 years old who had been exposed to COVID-19. The sequenced sample consisted of PBMCs or T cells enriched from blood (not recorded which). CDR3 nucleotide sequence: TGTGCCAGCAGTTACGGGAAGAACACTGAAGCTTTCTTT. This translates into CASSYGKNTEAFF.